The TCR beta chain described here comes from a study of blood T cells in healthy people across ages. This clonotype was found once. In germline, CDR1 is SGHRS, CDR2 YFSETQ. V lost 4 bases, J lost 5 bases, and 9 bases stayed unmatched. The CDR3 extends over 15 amino acids. For the second PCR, which ran for about 7 to 12 cycles, a sample-barcoded 5' primer and a J-beta primer mix were used. Researchers report that a template-switch adaptor with 12 random nucleotides tagged each cDNA molecule. Each single sample gave us at least 2.5 million CDR3-containing paired-end reads. One entry per CDR3 protein results from TCRdb running MiXCR on the 5' RACE reads. Of under 1,100,000 distinct CDR3 sequences listed, about 23% were seen once; the top ten hold 0.65% to 0.75%. These data also formed part of another study, on T cells of mothers and their children.

The sequencing input was blood. This chain connects TRBV5-1 to TRBJ2-7, with 10 positions matching TRBD2. The receptor was isolated from a girl aged 2-10 years in good health. The CDR3: CASSQLAGSGNEQYF. The DNA of the CDR3 is TGCGCCAGCAGCCAACTAGCGGGATCCGGGAACGAGCAGTACTTC.